This T cell receptor beta chain was obtained from a study of OX40 agonist ivuxolimab in advanced cancers. Study-level background: Previous treatment with anti-PD-1, anti-PD-L1 or anti-CTLA-4 therapy was allowed; approximately 40% had received some. Findings and caveats of the study: At 0.1 to 3.0 mg/kg, clonal expansion of CD4+ and CD8+ blood T cells had occurred by week 6.

Using immunoSEQ multiplex PCR, the repertoire was profiled, and TCRdb retains in-frame clones only, with some absent. This table has tens of thousands of clones, 85% to 90% appearing once. Germline values: CDR1 KGHSH, CDR2 LQKENI. Trimming left V 4 bases short and J 1 base short, with 10 bases between. The CDR3 covers 14 residues. As regards this clone: Its antigen is unknown.

Sequencing used CD4+ or CD8+ T cells sorted from blood, obtained in a trial of the OX40 agonist ivuxolimab. This TCR was sampled from an adult with an advanced solid tumor such as melanoma, head and neck, liver or kidney cancer. V and J are TRBV18 and TRBJ2-5; TRBD2 is a possible D gene (6 bases). The CDR3 protein is CASSLRDSQETQYF. DNA of the CDR3: TGTGCCAGCTCACTCCGGGACTCCCAAGAGACCCAGTACTTC. The variable domain in full, with the rest retrieved from reference TRBV18 and TRBJ2-5, is NAGVMQNPRHLVRRRGQEARLRCSPMKGHSHVYWYRQLPEEGLKFMVYLQKENIIDESGMPKERFSAEFPKEGPSILRIQQVVRGDSAAYFCASSLRDSQETQYFGPGTRLLVL.